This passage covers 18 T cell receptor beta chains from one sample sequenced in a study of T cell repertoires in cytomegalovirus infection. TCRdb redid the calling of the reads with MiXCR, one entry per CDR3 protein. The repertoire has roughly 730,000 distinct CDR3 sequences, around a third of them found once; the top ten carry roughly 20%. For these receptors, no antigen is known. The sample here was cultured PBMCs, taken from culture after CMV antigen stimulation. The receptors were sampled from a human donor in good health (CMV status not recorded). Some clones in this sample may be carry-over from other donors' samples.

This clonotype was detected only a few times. CDR3 sequence reads: CASSLEWVSNSPLHF. The DNA of the CDR3 is TGTGCCAGCAGCTTGGAGTGGGTCAGTAATTCACCCCTCCACTTT. The chain couples TRBV7-6 to TRBJ1-6; D not certain. The CDR3 has 15 amino acids. Germline V gives CDR1 SGHVS, CDR2 FNYEAQ. The V end was cut by 3 bases, the J end by 6 bases, with 12 bases between.

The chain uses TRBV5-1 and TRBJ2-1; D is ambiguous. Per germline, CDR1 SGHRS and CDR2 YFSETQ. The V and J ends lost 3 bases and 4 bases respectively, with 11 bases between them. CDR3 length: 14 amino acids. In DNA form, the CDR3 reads TGCGCCAGCAGCTCAAGGGCCCAGTACAATGAGCAGTTCTTC. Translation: CASSSRAQYNEQFF.

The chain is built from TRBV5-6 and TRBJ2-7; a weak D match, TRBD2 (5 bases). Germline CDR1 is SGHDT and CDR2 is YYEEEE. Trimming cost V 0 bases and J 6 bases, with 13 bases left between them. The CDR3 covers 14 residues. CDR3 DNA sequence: TGTGCCAGCAGCTTGGTATTGAGGGTTCGCGAGCAGTACTTC. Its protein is CASSLVLRVREQYF.

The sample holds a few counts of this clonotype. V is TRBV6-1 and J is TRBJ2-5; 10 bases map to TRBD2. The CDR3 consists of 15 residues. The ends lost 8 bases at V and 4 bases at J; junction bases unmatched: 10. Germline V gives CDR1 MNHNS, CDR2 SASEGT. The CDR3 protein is CASCPAGGPGETQYF. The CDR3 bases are TGTGCCAGCTGCCCAGCGGGGGGGCCGGGAGAGACCCAGTACTTC.

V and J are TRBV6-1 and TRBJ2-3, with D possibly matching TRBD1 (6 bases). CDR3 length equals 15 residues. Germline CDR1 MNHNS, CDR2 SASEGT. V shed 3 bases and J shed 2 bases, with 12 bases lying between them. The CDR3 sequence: CASSEIQGATDTQYF. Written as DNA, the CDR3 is TGTGCCAGCAGTGAGATACAGGGTGCCACAGATACGCAGTATTTT.

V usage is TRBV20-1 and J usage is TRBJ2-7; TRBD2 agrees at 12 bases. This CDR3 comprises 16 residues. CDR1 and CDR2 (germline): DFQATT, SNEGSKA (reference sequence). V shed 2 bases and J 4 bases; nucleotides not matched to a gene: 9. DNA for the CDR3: TGCAGTGCTAGACCCTCTAGCGGGGGGGGTCTGTACGAGCAGTACTTC. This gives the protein CSARPSSGGGLYEQYF.

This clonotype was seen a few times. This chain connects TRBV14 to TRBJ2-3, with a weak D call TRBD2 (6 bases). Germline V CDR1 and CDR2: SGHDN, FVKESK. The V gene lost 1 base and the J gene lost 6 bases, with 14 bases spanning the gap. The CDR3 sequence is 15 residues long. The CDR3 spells CASSQGGGSTDTQYF. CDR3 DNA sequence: TGTGCCAGCAGCCAAGGTGGAGGGAGTACCGATACGCAGTATTTT.

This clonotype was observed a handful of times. CDR3 sequence: CASSQGWVERSTDTQYF. CDR3 bases: TGCGCCAGCAGCCAAGGATGGGTCGAAAGGAGCACAGATACGCAGTATTTT. V is TRBV4-1 and J is TRBJ2-3; D not certain. The V and J ends lost 1 base and 0 bases respectively, with 14 bases between them. The CDR3 has 17 amino acids. CDR1 and CDR2 (germline): MGHRA, YSYEKL.

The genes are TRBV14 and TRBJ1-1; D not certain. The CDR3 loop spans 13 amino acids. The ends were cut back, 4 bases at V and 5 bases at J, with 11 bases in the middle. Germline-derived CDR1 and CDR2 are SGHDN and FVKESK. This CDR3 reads CASSPSLDTEAFF. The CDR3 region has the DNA TGTGCCAGCAGCCCTTCGTTGGATACTGAAGCTTTCTTT.

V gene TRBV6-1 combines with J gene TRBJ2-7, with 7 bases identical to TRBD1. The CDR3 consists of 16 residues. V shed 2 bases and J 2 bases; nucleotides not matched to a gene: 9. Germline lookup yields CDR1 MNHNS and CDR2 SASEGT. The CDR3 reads CASSERRAGGPYEQYF. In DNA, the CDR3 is TGTGCCAGCAGTGAACGTCGGGCAGGGGGTCCCTACGAGCAGTACTTC.

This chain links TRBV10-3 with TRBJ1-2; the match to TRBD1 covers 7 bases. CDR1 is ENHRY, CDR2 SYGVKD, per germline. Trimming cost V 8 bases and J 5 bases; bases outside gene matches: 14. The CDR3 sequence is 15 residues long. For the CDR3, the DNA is TGTGCCATCTCCCCGACTGGGACAGATCTATATGGCTACACCTTC. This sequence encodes CAISPTGTDLYGYTF.

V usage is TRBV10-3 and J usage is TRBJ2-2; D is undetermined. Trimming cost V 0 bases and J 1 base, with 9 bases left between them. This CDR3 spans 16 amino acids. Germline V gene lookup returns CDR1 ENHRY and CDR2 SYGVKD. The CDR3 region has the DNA TGTGCCATCAGTGAGTCGAGTCACCAGAACACCGGGGAGCTGTTTTTT. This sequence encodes CAISESSHQNTGELFF.

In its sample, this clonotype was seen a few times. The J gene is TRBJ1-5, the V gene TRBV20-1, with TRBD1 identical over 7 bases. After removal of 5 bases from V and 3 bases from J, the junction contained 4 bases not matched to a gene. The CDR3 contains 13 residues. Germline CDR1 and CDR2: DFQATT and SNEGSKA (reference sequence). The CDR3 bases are TGCAGTGCTTTGACAGGGCTCAATCAGCCCCAGCATTTT. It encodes CSALTGLNQPQHF.

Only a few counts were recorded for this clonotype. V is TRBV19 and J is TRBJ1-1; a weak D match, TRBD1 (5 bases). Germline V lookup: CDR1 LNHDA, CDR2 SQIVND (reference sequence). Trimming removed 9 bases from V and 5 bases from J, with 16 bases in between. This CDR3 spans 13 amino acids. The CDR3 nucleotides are TGTGCCAGCGGAGTGGGGGTCGGAACTGAAGCTTTCTTT. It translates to CASGVGVGTEAFF.

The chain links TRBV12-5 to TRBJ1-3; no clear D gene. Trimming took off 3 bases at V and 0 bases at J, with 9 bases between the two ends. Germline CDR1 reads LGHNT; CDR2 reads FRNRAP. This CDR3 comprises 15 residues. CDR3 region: CASGFVGPSGNTIYF. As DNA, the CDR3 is TGTGCTAGTGGTTTTGTTGGACCCTCTGGAAACACCATATATTTT. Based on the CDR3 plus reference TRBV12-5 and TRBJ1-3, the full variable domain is DARVTQTPRHKVTEMGQEVTMRCQPILGHNTVFWYRQTMMQGLELLAYFRNRAPLDDSGMPKDRFSAEMPDATLATLKIQPSEPRDSAVYFCASGFVGPSGNTIYFGEGSWLTVV.

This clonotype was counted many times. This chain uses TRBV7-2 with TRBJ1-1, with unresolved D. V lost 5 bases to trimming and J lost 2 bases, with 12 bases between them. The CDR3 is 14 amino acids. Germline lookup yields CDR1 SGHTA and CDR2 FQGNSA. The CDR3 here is CASSPAGSNTEAFF. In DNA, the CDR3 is TGTGCCAGCAGCCCCGCGGGATCAAACACTGAAGCTTTCTTT.

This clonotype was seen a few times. CDR3 sequence: CASSLQGTLNQPQHF. The CDR3 DNA sequence: TGTGCCAGCAGCTTGCAGGGTACCTTAAATCAGCCCCAGCATTTT. The chain links TRBV7-8 to TRBJ1-5; D might be TRBD1 (5 bases). Germline values: CDR1 SGHVS, CDR2 FQNEAQ. This CDR3 comprises 15 residues. V gave up 3 bases and J gave up 4 bases, with 13 bases separating them. Variable domain in full (rest from reference TRBV7-8 and TRBJ1-5): GAGVSQSPRYKVAKRGQDVALRCDPISGHVSLFWYQQALGQGPEFLTYFQNEAQLDKSGLPSDRFFAERPEGSVSTLKIQRTQQEDSAVYLCASSLQGTLNQPQHFGDGTRLSIL.

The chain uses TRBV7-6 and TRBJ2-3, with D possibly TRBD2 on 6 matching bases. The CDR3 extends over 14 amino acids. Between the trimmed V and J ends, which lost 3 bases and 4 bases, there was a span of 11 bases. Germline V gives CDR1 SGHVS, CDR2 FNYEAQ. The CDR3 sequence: CASSFTGVSDTQYF. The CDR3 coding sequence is TGTGCCAGCAGCTTTACGGGGGTGTCAGATACGCAGTATTTT. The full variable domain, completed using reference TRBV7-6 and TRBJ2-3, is GAGVSQSPRYKVTKRGQDVALRCDPISGHVSLYWYRQALGQGPEFLTYFNYEAQQDKSGLPNDRFSAERPEGSISTLTIQRTEQRDSAMYRCASSFTGVSDTQYFGPGTRLTVL.